The rows below give T cell receptor beta chains drawn from one sample of a study of OX40 agonist ivuxolimab in advanced cancers. The protocol was immunoSEQ multiplex PCR, while the TCRdb copy is restricted to in-frame clones and leaves out a portion. The repertoire holds 50,000 to 60,000 clones, with about 87% as singletons. Material: CD4+ or CD8+ T cells sorted from blood, obtained in a trial of the OX40 agonist ivuxolimab. The receptors stem from an adult with an advanced solid tumor such as melanoma, head and neck, liver or kidney cancer. Each CDR3 is given with its conserved first and last residue. The order of the fields is V gene, J gene, clone size, D gene, CDR3 protein, CDR3 DNA. D genes are given only for firm matches. A clone size is listed for some rows: how often the clone was seen (once, few, many), or a class if it is expanded.

v_gene: TRBV7-2
j_gene: TRBJ1-5
abundance: .
d_gene: .
CDR3aa: CASSQGISNQPQHF
CDR3nt: TGTGCCAGCAGCCAGGGGATCAGCAATCAGCCCCAGCATTTT

v_gene: TRBV28
j_gene: TRBJ2-1
abundance: .
d_gene: TRBD2
CDR3aa: CASRRTSGSLPYNEQFF
CDR3nt: TGTGCCAGCAGAAGAACTAGCGGGAGTTTACCCTACAATGAGCAGTTCTTC

v_gene: TRBV27
j_gene: TRBJ2-7
abundance: .
d_gene: .
CDR3aa: CASSHQDGSYEQYF
CDR3nt: TGTGCCAGCAGTCACCAGGACGGGTCCTACGAGCAGTACTTC

v_gene: TRBV19
j_gene: TRBJ2-7
abundance: .
d_gene: .
CDR3aa: CASSIGTYSYEQYF
CDR3nt: TGTGCCAGTAGTATCGGCACCTACTCCTACGAGCAGTACTTC

v_gene: TRBV5-6
j_gene: TRBJ2-5
abundance: .
d_gene: .
CDR3aa: CASSLKYQETQYF
CDR3nt: TGTGCCAGCAGCTTGAAGTACCAAGAGACCCAGTACTTC

v_gene: TRBV5-5
j_gene: TRBJ1-1
abundance: .
d_gene: .
CDR3aa: CASSIPAGGTEAFF
CDR3nt: TGTGCCAGCAGCATCCCGGCGGGAGGGACTGAAGCTTTCTTT

v_gene: TRBV7-9
j_gene: TRBJ2-2
abundance: .
d_gene: .
CDR3aa: CASSLVGPELFF
CDR3nt: TGTGCCAGCAGCTTAGTGGGTCCGGAGCTGTTTTTT

v_gene: TRBV7-8
j_gene: TRBJ2-2
abundance: .
d_gene: TRBD2
CDR3aa: CASSPWSSGNTGELFF
CDR3nt: TGTGCCAGCAGCCCATGGTCTAGCGGGAACACCGGGGAGCTGTTTTTT

v_gene: TRBV5-4
j_gene: TRBJ1-2
abundance: .
d_gene: TRBD1
CDR3aa: CASSPRTGTYGYTF
CDR3nt: TGTGCCAGCAGCCCCAGGACAGGGACTTATGGCTACACCTTC

v_gene: TRBV2
j_gene: TRBJ1-4
abundance: .
d_gene: .
CDR3aa: CASRGPRGNEKLFF
CDR3nt: TGTGCCAGCCGAGGACCCAGAGGGAATGAAAAACTGTTTTTT

v_gene: TRBV2
j_gene: TRBJ1-2
abundance: .
d_gene: .
CDR3aa: CASSGRRFGDGYTF
CDR3nt: TGTGCCAGCAGTGGCCGGAGGTTCGGGGATGGCTACACCTTC

v_gene: TRBV28
j_gene: TRBJ1-2
abundance: .
d_gene: TRBD1
CDR3aa: CATEQGGGGYGYTF
CDR3nt: TGTGCCACCGAACAGGGGGGGGGTGGCTATGGCTACACCTTC

v_gene: TRBV18
j_gene: TRBJ2-7
abundance: .
d_gene: TRBD1
CDR3aa: CASSPVPGQGTSSYEQYF
CDR3nt: TGTGCCAGCTCACCTGTCCCGGGACAGGGCACCTCCTCCTACGAGCAGTACTTC

v_gene: TRBV29-1
j_gene: TRBJ1-4
abundance: once
d_gene: TRBD1
CDR3aa: CSGMGQGNEKLFF
CDR3nt: TGCAGCGGCATGGGACAGGGAAATGAAAAACTGTTTTTT

v_gene: TRBV5-4
j_gene: TRBJ1-2
abundance: once
d_gene: .
CDR3aa: CASSLNRDGYTF
CDR3nt: TGTGCCAGCAGCTTGAACAGGGATGGCTACACCTTC

v_gene: TRBV5-1
j_gene: TRBJ1-1
abundance: .
d_gene: .
CDR3aa: CASSPRGGMSEAFF
CDR3nt: TGCGCCAGCAGCCCGCGGGGGGGGATGTCTGAAGCTTTCTTT

v_gene: TRBV6-5
j_gene: TRBJ2-5
abundance: .
d_gene: .
CDR3aa: CASMGRETQYF
CDR3nt: TGTGCCAGCATGGGGAGGGAGACCCAGTACTTC

v_gene: TRBV7-9
j_gene: TRBJ2-1
abundance: .
d_gene: .
CDR3aa: CASRKPGFPYNEQFF
CDR3nt: TGTGCCAGCAGAAAACCGGGATTCCCTTACAATGAGCAGTTCTTC

v_gene: TRBV19
j_gene: TRBJ2-4
abundance: .
d_gene: TRBD2
CDR3aa: CASSSGGLAKNIQYF
CDR3nt: TGTGCCAGCTCTAGCGGGGGACTAGCCAAAAACATTCAGTACTTC

v_gene: TRBV10-1
j_gene: TRBJ2-2
abundance: .
d_gene: TRBD2
CDR3aa: CASTPSGRATGELFF
CDR3nt: TGCGCCAGCACTCCTAGCGGGAGGGCCACCGGGGAGCTGTTTTTT

v_gene: TRBV30
j_gene: TRBJ2-7
abundance: .
d_gene: TRBD1
CDR3aa: CAWSEGQGVSYEQYF
CDR3nt: TGTGCCTGGAGTGAAGGACAGGGTGTTTCCTACGAGCAGTACTTC

v_gene: TRBV27
j_gene: TRBJ1-2
abundance: .
d_gene: TRBD1
CDR3aa: CASSYRGDYGYTF
CDR3nt: TGTGCCAGCAGTTACAGGGGGGACTATGGCTACACCTTC

v_gene: TRBV19
j_gene: TRBJ2-7
abundance: .
d_gene: .
CDR3aa: CASSINRGAEQYF
CDR3nt: TGTGCCAGTAGTATAAATCGAGGCGCCGAGCAGTACTTC

v_gene: TRBV7-9
j_gene: TRBJ2-7
abundance: .
d_gene: TRBD2
CDR3aa: CASSSSGRATYEQYF
CDR3nt: TGTGCCAGCAGCTCCAGCGGGAGGGCCACTTACGAGCAGTACTTC

v_gene: TRBV7-3
j_gene: TRBJ1-5
abundance: .
d_gene: .
CDR3aa: CASSPRVGCSNQPQHF
CDR3nt: TGTGCCAGCAGCCCCCGAGTCGGCTGTAGCAATCAGCCCCAGCATTTT

v_gene: TRBV25-1
j_gene: TRBJ1-1
abundance: once
d_gene: .
CDR3aa: CASSDPRGHQNTEAFF
CDR3nt: TGTGCCAGCAGTGACCCCAGGGGCCATCAGAACACTGAAGCTTTCTTT

v_gene: TRBV11-2
j_gene: TRBJ2-3
abundance: few
d_gene: .
CDR3aa: CASSLSGYTDTQYF
CDR3nt: TGTGCCAGCAGCTTATCGGGCTACACAGATACGCAGTATTTT